The 22 T cell receptor beta chains reported below all come from one sample, sequenced in a study of beta chain features in type 1 diabetes. Study outcomes and limitations: Shorter TCRB CDR3s, moderately but significantly so, were found in Type 1 diabetes patients in all four CD4+ subsets.

These TCRs are of unknown antigen specificity. The isolated RNA, all of it, was reverse transcribed, so expressed TCRB transcripts were what got sequenced. The method was immunoSEQ multiplex PCR; TCRdb's version includes in-frame clones alone and lacks a portion of them. The table has 600,000 or so clones, roughly 12% seen once. Specimen: naive CD4+ T cells from blood. These receptors were collected from a young man with type 1 diabetes.

The chain recombines TRBV12-5 with TRBJ1-5; the D is unclear. CDR1 LGHNT and CDR2 FRNRAP come from the germline V gene. This CDR3 is 13 amino acids long. Trimming pared 6 bases from V and 3 bases from J, leaving 9 bases between. The CDR3 DNA reads TGTGCTAGTGGACCGGATCTCAATCAGCCCCAGCATTTT. Translated: CASGPDLNQPQHF.

The V call is TRBV9, the J call TRBJ2-6; perhaps D is TRBD1 or TRBD2 (5 bases each). Looked up from germline, CDR1 is SGDLS and CDR2 is YYNGEE. Trimming stripped 3 bases from V and 5 bases from J, with 15 bases between. The CDR3 consists of 16 residues. CDR3 region: CASSGYRGGWANVLTF. The CDR3 DNA reads as TGTGCCAGCAGCGGTTATCGGGGCGGCTGGGCCAACGTCCTGACTTTC. Using reference TRBV9 and TRBJ2-6 for the parts outside the CDR3, the full variable domain is DSGVTQTPKHLITATGQRVTLRCSPRSGDLSVYWYQQSLDQGLQFLIQYYNGEERAKGNILERFSAQQFPDLHSELNLSSLELGDSALYFCASSGYRGGWANVLTFGAGSRLTVL.

This clone was counted only a few times. The V gene is TRBV25-1, the J gene TRBJ1-2; D might be TRBD1 (6 bases). Germline CDR1 MGHDK, CDR2 SYGVNS. The CDR3 runs to 15 residues. Trimming cost V 3 bases and J 4 bases, with 15 bases left between them. In nucleotides, the CDR3 is TGTGCCAGCAGTGACCCCGACAGGCCGATCTATGGCTACACCTTC. Translation gives CASSDPDRPIYGYTF.

This chain connects TRBV6-1 to TRBJ2-7; D is tentatively TRBD1 or TRBD2 (5 bases each). CDR1 and CDR2 from the germline V gene are MNHNS and SASEGT. This CDR3 spans 14 amino acids. V was clipped by 6 bases and J by 6 bases, with 18 bases between them. Here the CDR3 reads CASRRDGVSPEQYF. The CDR3 coding sequence is TGTGCCAGCAGGAGGGACGGTGTTTCTCCCGAGCAGTACTTC.

This clone has just a few counts. This rearrangement joins TRBV5-1 to TRBJ2-1; TRBD1 matches 11 bases. The CDR3 sequence is 16 residues long. Germline CDR1 SGHRS, CDR2 YFSETQ. With 1 base clipped from V and 5 bases from J, the junction kept 5 bases outside the gene matches. CDR3 sequence reads: CASSLFGQGADNEQFF. DNA for the CDR3: TGCGCCAGCAGCTTGTTTGGACAGGGGGCTGACAATGAGCAGTTCTTC. The whole variable domain, filled in from reference TRBV5-1 and TRBJ2-1, reads KAGVTQTPRYLIKTRGQQVTLSCSPISGHRSVSWYQQTPGQGLQFLFEYFSETQRNKGNFPGRFSGRQFSNSRSEMNVSTLELGDSALYLCASSLFGQGADNEQFFGPGTRLTVL.

The chain links TRBV2 to TRBJ2-2, with D perhaps matching TRBD1 (6 bases). The length of the CDR3 is 14 residues. The germline V gene has CDR1 SNHLY and CDR2 FYNNEI. V was pared by 7 bases and J by 4 bases, with 13 bases between. The CDR3 DNA sequence: TGTGCCAGCAATCCGACAGGCGTCACCGGGGAGCTGTTTTTT. It encodes CASNPTGVTGELFF.

The table lists this clone with a few counts. The chain employs TRBV18 and TRBJ1-4, with D perhaps matching TRBD1 (6 bases). Per the germline V gene, CDR1 is KGHSH and CDR2 is LQKENI. With 3 bases removed from V and 5 bases from J, the gap between germline ends came to 13 bases. CDR3 length equals 15 residues. The CDR3 protein is CASSPQGSENEKLFF. The CDR3 region has the DNA TGTGCCAGCTCACCCCAGGGGAGCGAGAATGAAAAACTGTTTTTT. Supplemented by reference TRBV18 and TRBJ1-4, the full variable domain reads NAGVMQNPRHLVRRRGQEARLRCSPMKGHSHVYWYRQLPEEGLKFMVYLQKENIIDESGMPKERFSAEFPKEGPSILRIQQVVRGDSAAYFCASSPQGSENEKLFFGSGTQLSVL.

This chain links TRBV11-3 with TRBJ1-1, with D tentatively TRBD1 (6 bases). The germline gives CDR1 SGHNT, CDR2 YENEEA. CDR3 length: 12 amino acids. Trimming removed 2 bases at V and 7 bases at J, with 8 bases between. CDR3 in DNA: TGTGCCAGCAGCTTATCGGACAGTGAAGCTTTCTTT. Translating gives CASSLSDSEAFF.

V gene TRBV19 combines with J gene TRBJ1-5; 10 positions agree with TRBD1. The germline V gene encodes CDR1 LNHDA and CDR2 SQIVND (reference sequence). CDR3 length: 14 residues. J was trimmed by 4 bases and V by 5 bases; bases with no gene match: 2. The CDR3: CASSRDRGNQPQHF. The CDR3 nucleotides are TGTGCCAGTAGTCGGGACAGGGGAAATCAGCCCCAGCATTTT.

The table lists this clone with a few counts. The genes are TRBV2 and TRBJ2-5; D not certain. The length of the CDR3 is 12 residues. Deletions cut 7 bases from V and 0 bases from J, with 6 bases between. Per germline, CDR1 SNHLY and CDR2 FYNNEI. This chain's CDR3 is CASNRDQETQYF. CDR3 nucleotide sequence: TGTGCCAGCAACCGGGACCAAGAGACCCAGTACTTC.

This clone showed up many times. The sample carries other DNA sequences with the same CDR3. The chain uses TRBV10-3 and TRBJ1-1; D unresolved. Per germline, CDR1 ENHRY and CDR2 SYGVKD. V was clipped by 4 bases and J by 1 base, with 7 bases between them. This CDR3 has 13 residues. The CDR3 region is CAISGQENTEAFF. The CDR3 region has the DNA TGTGCCATCAGTGGCCAGGAGAACACTGAAGCTTTCTTT.

The rearrangement joins TRBV6-6 to TRBJ2-5; D is ambiguous. Germline CDR1 is MNHNY and CDR2 is SVGAGI (reference sequence). This CDR3 has 15 amino acids. V lost 2 bases and J 2 bases, leaving 12 bases between the germline ends. The CDR3 protein is CASSYRASQQETQYF. The DNA of the CDR3 is TGTGCCAGCAGTTACAGGGCGAGCCAACAAGAGACCCAGTACTTC.

The rearrangement joins TRBV5-4 to TRBJ2-1, with D hard to call. Trimming cost V 0 bases and J 10 bases, with 11 bases left between them. From germline, CDR1 is SGHNT and CDR2 YYREEE (reference sequence). CDR3 length equals 13 residues. For the CDR3, the DNA is TGTGCCAGCAGCTTGGAGGGTTTTAGGGAGCAGTTCTTC. Its protein is CASSLEGFREQFF.

V usage is TRBV10-3 and J usage is TRBJ2-5; 12 bases match TRBD2. Germline V gene sequence: CDR1 ENHRY, CDR2 SYGVKD. This CDR3 contains 15 residues. Trimming removed 5 bases from V and 4 bases from J; junction bases left unmatched: 5. As DNA, the CDR3 is TGTGCCATCAGTCCGACTAGCGGGGGAAGAGAGACCCAGTACTTC. It translates to CAISPTSGGRETQYF.

The chain employs TRBV28 and TRBJ2-1; 11 bases align to TRBD1. Germline V gene lookup returns CDR1 MDHEN and CDR2 SYDVKM. The CDR3 has 16 residues. J lost 3 bases, V lost 1 base, and 2 bases had no gene match. The CDR3 DNA is TGTGCCAGCAGTTTATTGGGACAGGGGGACTACAATGAGCAGTTCTTC. Residues: CASSLLGQGDYNEQFF. Drawing the rest from reference TRBV28 and TRBJ2-1, the complete variable domain is DVKVTQSSRYLVKRTGEKVFLECVQDMDHENMFWYRQDPGLGLRLIYFSYDVKMKEKGDIPEGYSVSREKKERFSLILESASTNQTSMYLCASSLLGQGDYNEQFFGPGTRLTVL.

This clone was observed a few times. V is TRBV15 and J is TRBJ1-2; possible D gene TRBD1, 5 bases. The CDR3 loop spans 12 amino acids. Trimming took off 6 bases at V and 8 bases at J, with 13 bases between the two ends. CDR1 and CDR2 from the germline V gene are LNHNV and YYDKDF (reference sequence). The CDR3 protein is CATSFTGYGYTF. The CDR3 coding sequence is TGTGCCACCAGTTTTACAGGCTACGGCTACACCTTC. The full variable domain, with the rest looked up from reference TRBV15 and TRBJ1-2, is DAMVIQNPRYQVTQFGKPVTLSCSQTLNHNVMYWYQQKSSQAPKLLFHYYDKDFNNEADTPDNFQSRRPNTSFCFLDIRSPGLGDTAMYLCATSFTGYGYTFGSGTRLTVV.

This clone was detected only a few times. V is TRBV6-4 and J is TRBJ2-2; tentative D call: TRBD2 (5 bases). V was trimmed by 6 bases and J by 0 bases, leaving 14 bases between them. The CDR3 is 16 residues long. Looked up from germline, CDR1 is MRHNA and CDR2 is SNTAGT. CDR3 sequence reads: CASSPTLLANTGELFF. The CDR3 coding sequence is TGTGCCAGCAGCCCCACTTTACTAGCGAACACCGGGGAGCTGTTTTTT.

This clone was detected a few times. V and J are TRBV18 and TRBJ2-7, with D tentatively TRBD1 or TRBD2 (5 bases each). The V end was cut by 3 bases, the J end by 5 bases, with 17 bases between. Germline-derived CDR1 and CDR2 are KGHSH and LQKENI. This CDR3 spans 15 amino acids. CDR3 sequence: CASSPLEGSVDEQYF. CDR3 DNA: TGTGCCAGCTCACCGCTCGAGGGGTCGGTAGACGAGCAGTACTTC. The entire variable domain, with the rest obtained from reference TRBV18 and TRBJ2-7, is as follows: NAGVMQNPRHLVRRRGQEARLRCSPMKGHSHVYWYRQLPEEGLKFMVYLQKENIIDESGMPKERFSAEFPKEGPSILRIQQVVRGDSAAYFCASSPLEGSVDEQYFGPGTRLTVT.

This clone has more than one count but fewer than ten. This chain uses TRBV7-9 with TRBJ1-2, with D uncertain. The CDR3 sequence is 14 residues long. Between the trimmed V and J ends, which lost 2 bases and 5 bases, there was a span of 12 bases. CDR1 is SEHNR, CDR2 FQNEAQ, per germline (reference sequence). The CDR3 coding sequence is TGTGCCAGCAGCTTAAAGGATTACGCTTATGGCTACACCTTC. Amino acid sequence: CASSLKDYAYGYTF.

The DNA for the CDR3 is TGTGCCAGCAGAATTCAGGGGGGCGAAAAACTGTTTTTT. As protein: CASRIQGGEKLFF. The chain recombines TRBV6-5 with TRBJ1-4; 7 bases fit TRBD1. CDR1 and CDR2 from the germline V gene are MNHEY and SVGAGI. With 6 bases clipped from V and 8 bases from J, the junction kept 6 bases outside the gene matches. The CDR3 totals 13 residues.

This chain links TRBV18 with TRBJ2-7; D gene unclear. Germline V CDR1 and CDR2: KGHSH, LQKENI. V gave up 3 bases and J gave up 3 bases, with 9 bases separating them. The CDR3 runs 13 residues. CDR3 sequence: CASSPTPVYEQYF. The CDR3 nucleotides are TGTGCCAGCTCACCTACCCCAGTCTACGAGCAGTACTTC.

This clone came up a few times. The rearrangement uses TRBV30 and TRBJ2-3, with D unresolved. The CDR3 loop spans 14 amino acids. Germline loops: CDR1 GTSNPN, CDR2 SVGIG (reference sequence). V was clipped by 0 bases and J by 3 bases, with 10 bases between them. The CDR3 DNA is TGTGCCTGGAGTGTAATATTACAGACAGATACGCAGTATTTT. Translating it yields CAWSVILQTDTQYF.